The 22 T cell receptor beta chains presented below share a single source sample, sequenced in a study of T cell responses to AZD1222 COVID-19 vaccine. Assay: immunoSEQ multiplex PCR; the TCRdb copy retains only in-frame clones and omits some. The sample has around 140,000 clones, 85% to 95% seen once. The source material was peripheral blood, sampled 28 days after the second AZD1222 dose. These receptors were collected from an adult who received the AZD1222 COVID-19 vaccine.

This clone came up once. The genes are TRBV7-6 and TRBJ1-1; no firm D call. The CDR3 spans 14 residues. Per the germline V gene, CDR1 is SGHVS and CDR2 is FNYEAQ. The germline V and J ends were trimmed by 2 bases and 2 bases, with 9 bases remaining between them. This chain's CDR3 is CASSLYWGNTEAFF. The CDR3 DNA reads TGTGCCAGCAGCTTATACTGGGGTAACACTGAAGCTTTCTTT.

The chain links TRBV9 to TRBJ1-2; a weak D match, TRBD1 (5 bases). Trimming cost V 2 bases and J 5 bases, with 7 bases left between them. The CDR3 contains 12 residues. Germline CDR1 is SGDLS and CDR2 is YYNGEE. The CDR3, as DNA: TGTGCCAGCAGCGTTCCAGGGTATGGCTACACCTTC. As protein: CASSVPGYGYTF.

The chain links TRBV28 to TRBJ1-2; 11 bases match TRBD1. Germline trimming cut 1 base from V and 1 base from J; bases unmatched to any gene: 8. CDR1 and CDR2 from the germline V gene are MDHEN and SYDVKM. CDR3 size: 18 residues. The CDR3 sequence: CASSLFRGQGDLNYGYTF. The CDR3 nucleotides are TGTGCCAGCAGTTTATTTAGGGGACAGGGGGACCTTAACTATGGCTACACCTTC.

The V call is TRBV4-1, the J call TRBJ1-2; 9 bases are shared with TRBD1. Losses at the gene ends were 4 bases for V and 8 bases for J; bases not matched to a gene: 14. Germline loops: CDR1 MGHRA, CDR2 YSYEKL. There are 16 residues in the CDR3. The CDR3 here is CASSPMGQGPAAGYTF. In DNA form, the CDR3 reads TGCGCCAGCAGCCCCATGGGACAGGGTCCAGCGGCAGGCTACACCTTC.

The chain links TRBV13 to TRBJ1-3, with 8 nucleotides matching TRBD1. V lost 0 bases, J lost 2 bases, and 12 bases stayed unmatched. Germline CDR1 is PRHDT and CDR2 is FYEKMQ (reference sequence). The CDR3 length is 19 residues. CDR3 protein: CASSLGVPRGQFPGNTIYF. The CDR3 bases are TGTGCCAGCAGCTTAGGCGTTCCCAGGGGGCAATTCCCTGGAAACACCATATATTTT.

This chain links TRBV19 with TRBJ2-2; D perhaps matches TRBD1 (5 bases). The V gene's germline CDR1 is LNHDA and CDR2 SQIVND (reference sequence). Trimming removed 10 bases from V and 4 bases from J, with 16 bases in between. CDR3 length: 14 residues. The CDR3, as DNA: TGTGCCAAGGGGATTCCACGGGCCACCGGGGAGCTGTTTTTT. This gives the protein CAKGIPRATGELFF. The whole variable domain, filled in from reference TRBV19 and TRBJ2-2, reads DGGITQSPKYLFRKEGQNVTLSCEQNLNHDAMYWYRQDPGQGLRLIYYSQIVNDFQKGDIAEGYSVSREKKESFPLTVTSAQKNPTAFYLCAKGIPRATGELFFGEGSRLTVL.

The chain uses TRBV27 and TRBJ2-4, with a tentative D call TRBD1 (5 bases). The CDR3 spans 14 residues. With 4 bases removed from V and 5 bases from J, the gap between germline ends came to 12 bases. Germline loops: CDR1 MNHEY, CDR2 SMNVEV (reference sequence). The CDR3 sequence: CASSSQGIENIQYF. CDR3 bases: TGTGCCAGCAGTTCCCAGGGAATCGAAAACATTCAGTACTTC.

V is TRBV2 and J is TRBJ1-5; D gene uncertain. The germline V gene encodes CDR1 SNHLY and CDR2 FYNNEI. The V end was cut by 4 bases, the J end by 0 bases, with 7 bases between. The CDR3 spans 14 residues. The CDR3 nucleotides are TGTGCCAGCAGTGGACTAAATAGCAATCAGCCCCAGCATTTT. Its translation: CASSGLNSNQPQHF.

The rearrangement joins TRBV7-2 to TRBJ1-1, with D tentatively TRBD1 (6 bases). Germline V CDR1 and CDR2: SGHTA, FQGNSA. The V end lost 5 bases, the J end lost 9 bases, and 16 bases lay between the germline ends. CDR3 length: 13 amino acids. Written as DNA, the CDR3 is TGTGCCAGCAGCACGGGACACGGTTTAAAAGCTTTCTTT. Its translation: CASSTGHGLKAFF.

This clone was seen once. The chain is built from TRBV10-3 and TRBJ2-6; TRBD1 agrees at 8 bases. The V segment lost 0 bases and the J segment 0 bases; nucleotides outside the gene matches: 7. The CDR3 extends over 19 amino acids. Germline V gene lookup returns CDR1 ENHRY and CDR2 SYGVKD. CDR3 loop: CAISESRDRLISGANVLTF. The CDR3 bases are TGTGCCATCAGTGAGTCGAGGGACAGGCTGATCTCTGGGGCCAACGTCCTGACTTTC.

The chain combines TRBV11-2 with TRBJ1-1; D gene unclear. The CDR3 sequence is 14 residues long. The germline V gene encodes CDR1 SGHAT and CDR2 FQNNGV. Trimming took 3 bases from V and 5 from J, leaving 13 bases between them. For the CDR3, the DNA is TGTGCCAGCAGCTTGGCCTTTATACGGACTGAAGCTTTCTTT. Translating it yields CASSLAFIRTEAFF.

The chain links TRBV10-3 to TRBJ1-3, with unresolved D. Germline V lookup: CDR1 ENHRY, CDR2 SYGVKD. The V and J ends lost 2 bases and 0 bases respectively, with 14 bases between them. This CDR3 has 17 amino acids. The CDR3 loop is CAISEALATSSGNTIYF. The CDR3 DNA reads TGTGCCATCAGTGAGGCTCTGGCCACTTCCTCTGGAAACACCATATATTTT.

The rearrangement uses TRBV13 and TRBJ1-1; D not certain. This CDR3 comprises 13 residues. Trimming took 5 bases from V and 6 from J, leaving 13 bases between them. Germline values: CDR1 PRHDT, CDR2 FYEKMQ (reference sequence). CDR3 nucleotide sequence: TGTGCCAGCAGCCCCCGGACCGAGTCTGAAGCTTTCTTT. It specifies CASSPRTESEAFF.

The V gene is TRBV18, the J gene TRBJ2-2, with 10 positions matching TRBD1. The CDR3 sequence is 16 residues long. The germline gives CDR1 KGHSH, CDR2 LQKENI. Germline trimming cut 6 bases from V and 4 bases from J; bases unmatched to any gene: 8. The CDR3 coding sequence is TGTGCCAGCTCTCCAACGACAGGGGGCACCACCGGGGAGCTGTTTTTT. It yields the protein CASSPTTGGTTGELFF.

This rearrangement joins TRBV18 to TRBJ2-7; 13 bases are a match to TRBD2. Germline V lookup: CDR1 KGHSH, CDR2 LQKENI. The ends lost 3 bases at V and 5 bases at J; junction bases unmatched: 4. CDR3 length equals 15 residues. CDR3 loop: CASSPSLAGGNEQYF. The CDR3 bases are TGTGCCAGCTCACCCTCACTAGCGGGAGGGAACGAGCAGTACTTC.

J is TRBJ1-2 and V is TRBV7-9, with 7 bases aligning to TRBD1. Looked up from germline, CDR1 is SEHNR and CDR2 is FQNEAQ (reference sequence). Losses at the gene ends were 5 bases for V and 1 base for J; bases not matched to a gene: 7. The CDR3 is 15 amino acids. The CDR3 reads CASSGSGDSNYGYTF. The CDR3 DNA reads as TGTGCCAGCAGCGGGAGTGGGGACAGTAACTATGGCTACACCTTC.

The rearrangement links TRBV9 to TRBJ1-4; possible D gene TRBD1, 5 bases. The CDR3 has 15 residues. V was trimmed by 0 bases and J by 4 bases, leaving 10 bases between them. From germline, CDR1 is SGDLS and CDR2 YYNGEE. The DNA for the CDR3 is TGTGCCAGCAGCGTAGGGGCAGGGAGTAATGAAAAACTGTTTTTT. It specifies CASSVGAGSNEKLFF.

The rearrangement joins TRBV18 to TRBJ1-2, with D unresolved. Germline V gene sequence: CDR1 KGHSH, CDR2 LQKENI. V was shortened by 6 bases and J by 3 bases, with 17 bases between the two germline ends. The CDR3 length is 15 residues. CDR3 DNA: TGTGCCAGCTCGCTTTACGGGAGAGAACACTATGGCTACACCTTC. Its translation is CASSLYGREHYGYTF.

The chain combines TRBV30 with TRBJ1-5; 8 bases match TRBD1. V lost 1 base, J lost 0 bases, and 2 bases stayed unmatched. The CDR3 contains 15 residues. Germline-derived CDR1 and CDR2 are GTSNPN and SVGIG (reference sequence). CDR3 DNA: TGTGCCTGGAGTGAGGGACAGGTTAGCAATCAGCCCCAGCATTTT. Translating gives CAWSEGQVSNQPQHF.

The V call is TRBV19, the J call TRBJ1-5, with 7 nucleotides matching TRBD1. Germline-derived CDR1 and CDR2 are LNHDA and SQIVND (reference sequence). CDR3 size: 15 residues. After removal of 3 bases from V and 2 bases from J, the junction contained 4 bases not matched to a gene. The CDR3 DNA is TGTGCCAGTAGTATGTACAGGGGTGGCAATCAGCCCCAGCATTTT. As protein: CASSMYRGGNQPQHF.

This chain connects TRBV6-5 to TRBJ1-1; tentative D call: TRBD1 (5 bases). The CDR3 sequence is 15 residues long. Germline CDR1 reads MNHEY; CDR2 reads SVGAGI. Trimming removed 0 bases from V and 5 bases from J, with 13 bases in between. The CDR3 here is CASSYSFRVDTEAFF. As DNA, the CDR3 is TGTGCCAGCAGTTACTCGTTCAGGGTGGATACTGAAGCTTTCTTT.

The chain carries TRBV6-5 and TRBJ2-7; D is possibly TRBD1 (5 bases). The CDR3 is 15 residues long. Between the trimmed V and J ends, which lost 6 bases and 3 bases, there was a span of 18 bases. Germline V gives CDR1 MNHEY, CDR2 SVGAGI. This CDR3 is CASRYDTGFGYEQYF. As DNA, the CDR3 is TGTGCCAGCAGATATGATACAGGTTTCGGCTACGAGCAGTACTTC.